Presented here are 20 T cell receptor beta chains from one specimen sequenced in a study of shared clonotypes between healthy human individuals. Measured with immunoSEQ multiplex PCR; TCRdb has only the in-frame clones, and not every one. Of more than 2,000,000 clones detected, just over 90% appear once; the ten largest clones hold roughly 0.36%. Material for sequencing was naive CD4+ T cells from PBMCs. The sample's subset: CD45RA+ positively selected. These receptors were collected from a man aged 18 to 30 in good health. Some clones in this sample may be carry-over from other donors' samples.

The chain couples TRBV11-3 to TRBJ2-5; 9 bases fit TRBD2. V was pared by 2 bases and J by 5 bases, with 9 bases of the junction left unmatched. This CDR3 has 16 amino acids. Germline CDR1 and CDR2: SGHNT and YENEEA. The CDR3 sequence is CASSLTWREGLETQYF. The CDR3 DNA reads TGTGCCAGCAGCTTAACCTGGCGGGAGGGTCTGGAGACCCAGTACTTC.

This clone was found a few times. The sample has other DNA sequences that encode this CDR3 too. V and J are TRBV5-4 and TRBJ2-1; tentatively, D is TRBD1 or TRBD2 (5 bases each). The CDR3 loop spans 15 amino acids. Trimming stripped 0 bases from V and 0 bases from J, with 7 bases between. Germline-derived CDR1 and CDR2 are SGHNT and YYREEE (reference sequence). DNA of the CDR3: TGTGCCAGCAGCTTGGCAGGGAGCTCCTACAATGAGCAGTTCTTC. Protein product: CASSLAGSSYNEQFF.

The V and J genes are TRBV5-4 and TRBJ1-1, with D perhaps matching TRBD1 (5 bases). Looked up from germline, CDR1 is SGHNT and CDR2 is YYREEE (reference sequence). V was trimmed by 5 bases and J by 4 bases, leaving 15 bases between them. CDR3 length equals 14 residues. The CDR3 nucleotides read TGTGCCAGCAGTAAGGGGCAGGCTCCCACTGAAGCTTTCTTT. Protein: CASSKGQAPTEAFF.

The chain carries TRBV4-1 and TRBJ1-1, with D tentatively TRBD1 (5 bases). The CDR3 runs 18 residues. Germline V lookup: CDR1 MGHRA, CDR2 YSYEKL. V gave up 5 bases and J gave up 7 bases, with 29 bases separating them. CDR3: CASSGTKNPASPRDEAFF. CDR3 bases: TGCGCCAGCAGCGGGACCAAAAACCCGGCGTCCCCGAGGGATGAAGCTTTCTTT.

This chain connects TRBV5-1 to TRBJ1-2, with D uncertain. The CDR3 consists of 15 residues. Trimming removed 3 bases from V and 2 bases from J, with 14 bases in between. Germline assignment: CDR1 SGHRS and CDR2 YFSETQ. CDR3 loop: CASSSREQLNYGYTF. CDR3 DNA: TGCGCCAGCAGCTCGAGGGAACAGCTCAACTATGGCTACACCTTC.

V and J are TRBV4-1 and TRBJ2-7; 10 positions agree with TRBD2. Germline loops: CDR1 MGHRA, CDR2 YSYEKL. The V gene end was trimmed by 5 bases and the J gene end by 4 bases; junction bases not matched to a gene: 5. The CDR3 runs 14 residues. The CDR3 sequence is CASSGRTSGYEQYF. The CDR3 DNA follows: TGCGCCAGCAGCGGCCGGACTAGCGGATACGAGCAGTACTTC.

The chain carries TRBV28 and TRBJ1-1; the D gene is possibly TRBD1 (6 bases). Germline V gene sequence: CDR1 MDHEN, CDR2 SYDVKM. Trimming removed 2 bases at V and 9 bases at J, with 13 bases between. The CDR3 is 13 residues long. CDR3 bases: TGTGCCAGCAGTTTAGTGGGGGGGCGCAAAGCTTTCTTT. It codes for CASSLVGGRKAFF.

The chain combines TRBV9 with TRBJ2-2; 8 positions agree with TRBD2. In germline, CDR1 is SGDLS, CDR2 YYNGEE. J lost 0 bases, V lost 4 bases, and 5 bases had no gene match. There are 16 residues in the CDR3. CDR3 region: CASSFGLAANTGELFF. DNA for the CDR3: TGTGCCAGCAGCTTCGGACTAGCAGCGAACACCGGGGAGCTGTTTTTT.

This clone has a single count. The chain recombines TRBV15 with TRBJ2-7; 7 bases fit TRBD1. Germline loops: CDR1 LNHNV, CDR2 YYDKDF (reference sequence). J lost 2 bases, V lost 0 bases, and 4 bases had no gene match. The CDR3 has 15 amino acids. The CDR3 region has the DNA TGTGCCACCAGCAGAGACGACAGGGATCCCTACGAGCAGTACTTC. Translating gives CATSRDDRDPYEQYF.

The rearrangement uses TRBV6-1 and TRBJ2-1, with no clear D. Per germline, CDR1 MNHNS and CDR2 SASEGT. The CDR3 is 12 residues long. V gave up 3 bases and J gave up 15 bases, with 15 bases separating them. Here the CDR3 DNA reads TGTGCCAGCAGTGAGTACCGGGCCGTGCCGTTCTTC. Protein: CASSEYRAVPFF.

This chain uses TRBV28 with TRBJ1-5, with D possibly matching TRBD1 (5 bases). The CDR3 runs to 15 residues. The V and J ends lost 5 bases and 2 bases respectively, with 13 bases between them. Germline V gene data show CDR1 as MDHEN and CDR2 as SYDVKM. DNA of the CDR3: TGTGCCAGCAGTAGCAGGGTGGAGGGCAATCAGCCCCAGCATTTT. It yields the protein CASSSRVEGNQPQHF.

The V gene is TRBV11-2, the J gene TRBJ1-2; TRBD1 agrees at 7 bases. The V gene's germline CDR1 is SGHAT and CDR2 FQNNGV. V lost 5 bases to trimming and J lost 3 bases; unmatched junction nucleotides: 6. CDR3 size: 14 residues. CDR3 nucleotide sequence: TGTGCCAGCAGCCAGCGACAGGGAGACTATGGCTACACCTTC. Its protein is CASSQRQGDYGYTF.

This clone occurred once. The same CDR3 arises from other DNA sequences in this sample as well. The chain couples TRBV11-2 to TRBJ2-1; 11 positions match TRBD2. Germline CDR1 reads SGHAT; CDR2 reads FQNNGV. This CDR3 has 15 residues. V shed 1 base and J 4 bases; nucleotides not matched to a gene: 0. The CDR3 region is CASSLGTSGYNEQFF. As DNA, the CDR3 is TGTGCCAGCAGCTTAGGGACTAGCGGGTACAATGAGCAGTTCTTC. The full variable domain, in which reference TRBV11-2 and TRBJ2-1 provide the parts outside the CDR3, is EAGVAQSPRYKIIEKRQSVAFWCNPISGHATLYWYQQILGQGPKLLIQFQNNGVVDDSQLPKDRFSAERLKGVDSTLKIQPAKLEDSAVYLCASSLGTSGYNEQFFGPGTRLTVL.

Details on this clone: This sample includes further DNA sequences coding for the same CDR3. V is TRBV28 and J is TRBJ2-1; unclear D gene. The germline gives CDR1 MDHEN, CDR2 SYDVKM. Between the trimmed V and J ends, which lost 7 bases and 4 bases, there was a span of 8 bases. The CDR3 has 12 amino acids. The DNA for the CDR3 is TGTGCCAGCACCGGGCAATACAATGAGCAGTTCTTC. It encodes CASTGQYNEQFF.

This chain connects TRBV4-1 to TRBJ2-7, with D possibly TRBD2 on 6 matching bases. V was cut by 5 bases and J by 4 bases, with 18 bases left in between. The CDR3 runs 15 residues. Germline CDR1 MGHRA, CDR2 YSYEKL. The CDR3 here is CASSERRDLTYEQYF. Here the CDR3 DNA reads TGCGCCAGCAGCGAACGCCGGGACTTGACTTACGAGCAGTACTTC.

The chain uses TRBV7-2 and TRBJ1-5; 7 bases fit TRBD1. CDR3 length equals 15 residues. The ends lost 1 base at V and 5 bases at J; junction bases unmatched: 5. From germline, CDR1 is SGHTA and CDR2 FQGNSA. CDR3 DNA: TGTGCCAGCAGCTTAGGCAGGGGGGCGGATCAGCCCCAGCATTTT. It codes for CASSLGRGADQPQHF.

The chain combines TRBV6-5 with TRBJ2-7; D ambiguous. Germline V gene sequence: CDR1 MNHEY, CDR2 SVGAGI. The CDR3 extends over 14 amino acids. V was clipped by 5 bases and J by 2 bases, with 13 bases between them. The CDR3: CASSETGLTYEQYF. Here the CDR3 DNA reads TGTGCCAGCAGTGAGACGGGTCTAACCTACGAGCAGTACTTC.

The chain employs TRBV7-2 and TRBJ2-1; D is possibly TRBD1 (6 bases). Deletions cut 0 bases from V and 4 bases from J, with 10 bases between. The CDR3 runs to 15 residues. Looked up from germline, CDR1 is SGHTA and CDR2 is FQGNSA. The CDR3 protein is CASSLATGAYNEQFF. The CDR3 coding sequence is TGTGCCAGCAGCTTAGCGACAGGTGCTTACAATGAGCAGTTCTTC.

As DNA, the CDR3 is TGTGCCAGCAGTTTGAGTGGGGGGTTTAATGAAAAACTGTTTTTT. It specifies CASSLSGGFNEKLFF. The gene calls are TRBV28 and TRBJ1-4, with D perhaps matching TRBD1 (5 bases). The CDR3 runs 15 residues. V lost 3 bases and J lost 4, with 12 bases in between. Germline V CDR1 and CDR2: MDHEN, SYDVKM.

CDR3 sequence (DNA): TGTGCCAGCAGCCCAAGAGGGGGACTAGCTGCGTACCAAGAGACCCAGTACTTC. Its protein product is CASSPRGGLAAYQETQYF. The chain carries TRBV7-9 and TRBJ2-5, with 9 nucleotides matching TRBD2. The CDR3 sequence is 18 residues long. From germline, CDR1 is SEHNR and CDR2 FQNEAQ (reference sequence). J gave up 0 bases and V 5 bases, and 13 bases lay outside the gene matches.